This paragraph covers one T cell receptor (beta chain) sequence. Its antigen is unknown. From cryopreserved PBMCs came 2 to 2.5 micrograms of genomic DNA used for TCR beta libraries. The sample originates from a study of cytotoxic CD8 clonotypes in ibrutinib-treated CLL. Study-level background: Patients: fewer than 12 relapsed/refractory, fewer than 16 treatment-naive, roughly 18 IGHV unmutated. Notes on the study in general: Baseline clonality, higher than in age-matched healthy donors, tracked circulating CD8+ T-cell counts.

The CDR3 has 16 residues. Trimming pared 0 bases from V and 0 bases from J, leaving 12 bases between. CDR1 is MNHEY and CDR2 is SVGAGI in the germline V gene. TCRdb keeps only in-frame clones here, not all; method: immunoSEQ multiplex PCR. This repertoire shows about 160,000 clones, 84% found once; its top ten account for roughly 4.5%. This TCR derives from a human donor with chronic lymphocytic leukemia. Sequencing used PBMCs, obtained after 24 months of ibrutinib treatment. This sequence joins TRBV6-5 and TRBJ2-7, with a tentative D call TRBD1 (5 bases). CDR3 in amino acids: CASSYSGRAPSYEQYF. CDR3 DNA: TGTGCCAGCAGTTACTCGGGCAGGGCCCCCTCCTACGAGCAGTACTTC.